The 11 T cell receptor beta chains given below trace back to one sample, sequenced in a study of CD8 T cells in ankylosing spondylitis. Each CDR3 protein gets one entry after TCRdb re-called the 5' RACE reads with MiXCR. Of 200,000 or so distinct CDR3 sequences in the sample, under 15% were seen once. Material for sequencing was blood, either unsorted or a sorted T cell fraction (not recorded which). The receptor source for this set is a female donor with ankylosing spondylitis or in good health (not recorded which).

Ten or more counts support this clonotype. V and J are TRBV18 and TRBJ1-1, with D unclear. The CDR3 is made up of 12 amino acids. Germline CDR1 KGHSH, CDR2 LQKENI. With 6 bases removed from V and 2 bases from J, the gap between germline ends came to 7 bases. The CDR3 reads CASSRANTEAFF. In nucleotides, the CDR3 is TGTGCCAGCTCTAGGGCTAACACTGAAGCTTTCTTT.

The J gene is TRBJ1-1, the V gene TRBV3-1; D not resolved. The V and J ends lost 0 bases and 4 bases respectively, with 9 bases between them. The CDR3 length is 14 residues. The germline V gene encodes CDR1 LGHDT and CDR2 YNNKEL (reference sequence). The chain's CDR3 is CASSQEPPRTEAFF. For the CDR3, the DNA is TGTGCCAGCAGCCAAGAGCCCCCTCGCACTGAAGCTTTCTTT. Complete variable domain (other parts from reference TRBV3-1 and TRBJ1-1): DTAVSQTPKYLVTQMGNDKSIKCEQNLGHDTMYWYKQDSKKFLKIMFSYNNKELIINETVPNRFSPKSPDKAHLNLHINSLELGDSAVYFCASSQEPPRTEAFFGQGTRLTVV.

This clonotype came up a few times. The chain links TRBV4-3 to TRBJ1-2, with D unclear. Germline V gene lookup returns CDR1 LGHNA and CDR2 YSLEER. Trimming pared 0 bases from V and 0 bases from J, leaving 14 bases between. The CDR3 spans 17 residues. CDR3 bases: TGCGCCAGCAGCCAAGAACGTCAGCGTTACGCTAACTATGGCTACACCTTC. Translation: CASSQERQRYANYGYTF.

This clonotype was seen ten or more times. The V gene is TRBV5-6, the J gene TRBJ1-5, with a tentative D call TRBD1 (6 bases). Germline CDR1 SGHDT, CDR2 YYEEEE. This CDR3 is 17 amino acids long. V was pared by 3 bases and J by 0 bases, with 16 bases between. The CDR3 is CASSSATGRYSNQPQHF. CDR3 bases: TGTGCCAGCAGCTCCGCGACAGGTAGATATAGCAATCAGCCCCAGCATTTT.

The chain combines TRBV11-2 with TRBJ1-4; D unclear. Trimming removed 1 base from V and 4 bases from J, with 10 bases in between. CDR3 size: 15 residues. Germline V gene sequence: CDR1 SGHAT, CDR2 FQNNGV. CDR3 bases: TGTGCCAGCAGCTTAGGTGCCAGACGTAATGAAAAACTGTTTTTT. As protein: CASSLGARRNEKLFF.

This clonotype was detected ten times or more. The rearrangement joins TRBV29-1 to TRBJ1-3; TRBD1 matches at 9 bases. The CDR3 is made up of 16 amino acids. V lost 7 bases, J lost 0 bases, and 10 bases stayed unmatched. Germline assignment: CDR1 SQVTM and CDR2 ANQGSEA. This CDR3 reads CSGGQGLPSSGNTIYF. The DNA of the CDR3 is TGCAGCGGGGGACAGGGCCTCCCGAGCTCTGGAAACACCATATATTTT.

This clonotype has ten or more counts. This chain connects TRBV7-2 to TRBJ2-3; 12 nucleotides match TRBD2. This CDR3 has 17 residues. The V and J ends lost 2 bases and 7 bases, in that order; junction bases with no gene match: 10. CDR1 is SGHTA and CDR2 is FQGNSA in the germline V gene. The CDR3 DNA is TGTGCCAGCAGCTTAAGGACTAGCGGGAATTTGTTGAATACGCAGTATTTT. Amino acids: CASSLRTSGNLLNTQYF.

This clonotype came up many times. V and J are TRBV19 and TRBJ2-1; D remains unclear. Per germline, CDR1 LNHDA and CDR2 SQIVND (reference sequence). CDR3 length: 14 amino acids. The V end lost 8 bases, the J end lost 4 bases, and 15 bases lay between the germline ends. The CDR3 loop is CASEVRLGYNEQFF. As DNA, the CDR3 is TGTGCCAGTGAGGTCCGTCTAGGATACAATGAGCAGTTCTTC.

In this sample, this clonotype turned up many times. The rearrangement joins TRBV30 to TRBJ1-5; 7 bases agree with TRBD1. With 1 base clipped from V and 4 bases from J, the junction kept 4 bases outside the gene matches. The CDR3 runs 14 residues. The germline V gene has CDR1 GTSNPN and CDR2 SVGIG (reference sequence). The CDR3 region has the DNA TGTGCCTGGAGTGAGGCGACAGGGAATCAGCCCCAGCATTTT. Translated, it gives CAWSEATGNQPQHF.

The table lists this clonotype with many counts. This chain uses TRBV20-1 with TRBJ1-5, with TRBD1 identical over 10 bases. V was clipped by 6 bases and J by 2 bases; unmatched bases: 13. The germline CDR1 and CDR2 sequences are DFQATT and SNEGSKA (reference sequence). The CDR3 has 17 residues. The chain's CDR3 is CSANKPGQGMGNQPQHF. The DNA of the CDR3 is TGCAGTGCGAATAAACCGGGACAGGGGATGGGCAATCAGCCCCAGCATTTT.

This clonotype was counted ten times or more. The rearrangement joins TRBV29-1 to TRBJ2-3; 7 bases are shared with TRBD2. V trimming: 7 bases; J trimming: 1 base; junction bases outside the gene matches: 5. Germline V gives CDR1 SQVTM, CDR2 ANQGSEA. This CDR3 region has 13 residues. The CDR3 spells CSARGLGTDTQYF. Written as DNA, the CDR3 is TGCAGCGCCCGAGGACTAGGCACAGATACGCAGTATTTT.